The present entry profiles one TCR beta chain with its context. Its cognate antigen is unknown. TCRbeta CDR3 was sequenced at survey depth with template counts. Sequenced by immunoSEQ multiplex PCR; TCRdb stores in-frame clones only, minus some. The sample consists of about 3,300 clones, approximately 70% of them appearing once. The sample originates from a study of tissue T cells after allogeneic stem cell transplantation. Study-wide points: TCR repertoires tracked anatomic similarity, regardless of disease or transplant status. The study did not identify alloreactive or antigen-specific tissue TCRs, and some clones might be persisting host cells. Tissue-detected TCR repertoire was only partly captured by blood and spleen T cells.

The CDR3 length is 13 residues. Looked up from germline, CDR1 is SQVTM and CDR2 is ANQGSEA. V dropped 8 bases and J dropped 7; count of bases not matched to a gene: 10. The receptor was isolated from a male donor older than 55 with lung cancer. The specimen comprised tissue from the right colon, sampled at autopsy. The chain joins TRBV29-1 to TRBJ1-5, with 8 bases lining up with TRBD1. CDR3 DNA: TGCAGCTTCTCACAGGGGGGGGAGCAGCCCCAGCATTTT. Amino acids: CSFSQGGEQPQHF.